This TCR beta chain was sequenced in a study of CD8+ T cells in alopecia areata. Extracted from the samples, RNA was reverse transcribed into cDNA to serve as the sequencing template. Assay used: immunoSEQ multiplex PCR; TCRdb lists only in-frame clones, some missing. The data show 150,000 to 200,000 clones, approximately 50% seen once. This sample's treatment: oral pan-JAK inhibitor, 5-10 mg twice daily. Peripheral blood and lesional scalp punch biopsies were taken from alopecia areata patients. The researchers isolated CD4+ and CD8+ T cells from PBMCs by sorting. Findings and caveats of the study: With tofacitinib ongoing, many expanded lesional clones persisted in both scalp and blood. Scalp specimens additionally yield sequences from normal skin's resident alphabeta T cells.

There are 16 residues in the CDR3. V was shortened by 2 bases and J by 6 bases, with 18 bases between the two germline ends. CDR1 and CDR2 from the germline V gene are SGHTA and FQGTGA. With respect to this clone: Its specificity is not known.

The V gene is TRBV7-3, the J gene TRBJ2-3, with TRBD1 as a possible D gene (6 bases). The clonotype originates from a human donor with alopecia areata. Sequenced here: CD8+ T cells sorted from blood, sampled at roughly week 52, from a patient treated with tofacitinib. The CDR3 DNA reads TGTGCCAGCAGCTTAGATCTACTGGGACACCATGATACGCAGTATTTT. Amino acids: CASSLDLLGHHDTQYF.